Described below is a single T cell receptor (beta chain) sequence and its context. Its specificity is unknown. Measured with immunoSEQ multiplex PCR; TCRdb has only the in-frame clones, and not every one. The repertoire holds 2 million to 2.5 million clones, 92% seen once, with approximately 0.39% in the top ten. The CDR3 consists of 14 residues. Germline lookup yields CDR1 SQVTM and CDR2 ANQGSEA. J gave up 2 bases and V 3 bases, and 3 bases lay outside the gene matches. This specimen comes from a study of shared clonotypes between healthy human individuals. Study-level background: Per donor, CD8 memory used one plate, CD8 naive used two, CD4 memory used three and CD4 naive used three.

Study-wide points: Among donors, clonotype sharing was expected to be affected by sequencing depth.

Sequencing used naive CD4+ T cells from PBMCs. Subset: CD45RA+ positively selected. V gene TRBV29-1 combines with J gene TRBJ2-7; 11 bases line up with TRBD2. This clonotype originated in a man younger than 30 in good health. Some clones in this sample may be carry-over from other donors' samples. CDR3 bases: TGCAGCGTTGAGGGGACTAGCGGTCCCTACGAGCAGTACTTC. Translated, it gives CSVEGTSGPYEQYF.